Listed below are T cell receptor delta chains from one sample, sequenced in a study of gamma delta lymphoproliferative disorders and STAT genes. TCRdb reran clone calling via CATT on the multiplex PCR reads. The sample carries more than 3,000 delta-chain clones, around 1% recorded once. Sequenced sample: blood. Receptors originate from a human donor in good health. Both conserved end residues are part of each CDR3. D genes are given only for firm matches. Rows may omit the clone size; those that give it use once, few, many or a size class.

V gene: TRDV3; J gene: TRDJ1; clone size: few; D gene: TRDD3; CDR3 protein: CAFHPPTFLFWGIRAYTDKLIF
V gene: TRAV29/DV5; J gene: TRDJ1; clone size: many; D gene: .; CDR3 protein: CAASGPFFGRARFETHTDKLIF
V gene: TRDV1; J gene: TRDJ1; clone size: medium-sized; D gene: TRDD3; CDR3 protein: CALGGSFFLRTWGIHTDKLIF
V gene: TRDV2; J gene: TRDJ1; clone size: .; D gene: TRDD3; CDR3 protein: CACDTVAGGYDGFGDKLIF
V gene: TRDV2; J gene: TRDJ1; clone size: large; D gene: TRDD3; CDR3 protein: CACDIIGGFVRADKLIF
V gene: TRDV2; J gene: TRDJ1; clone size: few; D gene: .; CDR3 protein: CACDPVQDADKPIF
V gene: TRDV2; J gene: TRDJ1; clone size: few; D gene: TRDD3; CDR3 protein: CACDDLGDTEADKLIF
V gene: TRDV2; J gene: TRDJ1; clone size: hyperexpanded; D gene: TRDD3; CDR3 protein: CACDALLGDTEADKLIF
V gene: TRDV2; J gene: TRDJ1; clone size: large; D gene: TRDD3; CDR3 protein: CACDKVGGYDPAKLIF
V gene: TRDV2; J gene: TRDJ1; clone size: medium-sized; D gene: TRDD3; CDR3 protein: CACDPLGLGGADKLIF
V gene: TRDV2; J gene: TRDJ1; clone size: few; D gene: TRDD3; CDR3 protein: CACDRLGATDKLIF
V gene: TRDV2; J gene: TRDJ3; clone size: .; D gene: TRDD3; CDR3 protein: CACDTLGGIWDTRQMFF
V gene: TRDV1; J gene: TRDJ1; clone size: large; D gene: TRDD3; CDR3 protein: CALGEPPPFPFTGGYGRDKLIF
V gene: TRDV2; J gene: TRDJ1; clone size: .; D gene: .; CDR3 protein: CACDVQREKLRADKLIF
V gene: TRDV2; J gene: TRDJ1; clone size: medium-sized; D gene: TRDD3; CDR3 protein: CACDTLLGEYTDKLIF
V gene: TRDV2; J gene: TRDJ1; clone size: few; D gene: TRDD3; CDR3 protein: CACEKLGDTSTDKLIF
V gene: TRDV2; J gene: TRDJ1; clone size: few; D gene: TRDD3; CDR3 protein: CACDTLLGDTSTDKLIF
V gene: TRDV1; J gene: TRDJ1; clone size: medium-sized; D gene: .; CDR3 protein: CALGVPPIMGANKLIF
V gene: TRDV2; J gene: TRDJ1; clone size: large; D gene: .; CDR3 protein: CACDPIYYADKLIF
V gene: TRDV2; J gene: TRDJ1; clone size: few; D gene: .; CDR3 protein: CACDTVSPVGHTDKLIF
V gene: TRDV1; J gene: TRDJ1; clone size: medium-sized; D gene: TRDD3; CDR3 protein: CALGELSLRTYFGGGYGTDKLIF
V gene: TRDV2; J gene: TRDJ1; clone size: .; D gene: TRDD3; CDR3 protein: CACDTVDLGDTPDDDKLIF
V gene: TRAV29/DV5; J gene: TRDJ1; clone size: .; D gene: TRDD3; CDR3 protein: CAASGSTGYWGIPATDKLIF
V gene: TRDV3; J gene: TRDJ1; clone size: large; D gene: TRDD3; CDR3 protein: CAFRGLLGIGTDKLIF
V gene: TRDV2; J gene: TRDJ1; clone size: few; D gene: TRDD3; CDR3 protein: CACDILGDTSTDKLIF
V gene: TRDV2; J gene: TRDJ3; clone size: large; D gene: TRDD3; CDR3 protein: CACDTEWGKTGDTRQMFF
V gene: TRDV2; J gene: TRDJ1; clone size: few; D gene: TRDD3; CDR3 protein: CACDTVGTGGYLYTDKLIF
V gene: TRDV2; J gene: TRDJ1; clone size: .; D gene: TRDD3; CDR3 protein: CACDTVGDTRNHIDKLIF
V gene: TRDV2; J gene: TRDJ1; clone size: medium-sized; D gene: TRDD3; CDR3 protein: CACDSLLGDTRADKLIF
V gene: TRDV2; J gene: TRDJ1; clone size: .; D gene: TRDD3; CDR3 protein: CACDTVSYWGIASYTDKLIF
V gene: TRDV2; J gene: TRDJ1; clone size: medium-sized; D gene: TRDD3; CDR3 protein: CACDPVLSQGYAKAPDKLIF
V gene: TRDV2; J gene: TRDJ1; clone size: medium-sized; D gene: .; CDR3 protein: CACDEVRGILTDKLIF
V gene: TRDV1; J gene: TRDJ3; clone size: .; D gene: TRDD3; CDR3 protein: CALGEGLTGWGIPSWDTRQMFF
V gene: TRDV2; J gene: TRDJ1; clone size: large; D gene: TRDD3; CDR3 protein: CACDSVGGILSVTDKLIF